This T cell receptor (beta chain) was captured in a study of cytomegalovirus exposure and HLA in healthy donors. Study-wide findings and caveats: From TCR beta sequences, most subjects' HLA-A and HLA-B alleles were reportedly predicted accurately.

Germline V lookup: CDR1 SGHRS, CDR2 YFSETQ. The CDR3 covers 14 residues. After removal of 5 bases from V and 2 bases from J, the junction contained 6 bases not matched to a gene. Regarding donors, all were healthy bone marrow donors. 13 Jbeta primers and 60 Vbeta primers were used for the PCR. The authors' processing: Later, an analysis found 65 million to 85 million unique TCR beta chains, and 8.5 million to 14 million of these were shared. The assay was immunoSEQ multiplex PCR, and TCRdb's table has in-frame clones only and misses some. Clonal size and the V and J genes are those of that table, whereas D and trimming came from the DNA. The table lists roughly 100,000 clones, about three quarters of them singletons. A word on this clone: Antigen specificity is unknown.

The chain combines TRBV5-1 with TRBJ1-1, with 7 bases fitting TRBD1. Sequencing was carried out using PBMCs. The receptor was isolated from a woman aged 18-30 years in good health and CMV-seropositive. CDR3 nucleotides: TGCGCCAGCAGGTCACAGGGGAGTAACACTGAAGCTTTCTTT. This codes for CASRSQGSNTEAFF.